This passage covers 26 T cell receptor beta chains from one sample sequenced in a study of OX40 agonist ivuxolimab in advanced cancers. Measured with immunoSEQ multiplex PCR; TCRdb has only the in-frame clones, and not every one. This table has fewer than 100,000 clones, approximately 88% appearing once. The input for sequencing was CD4+ or CD8+ T cells sorted from blood, taken in a trial of the OX40 agonist ivuxolimab. Receptors originate from an adult with an advanced solid tumor such as melanoma, head and neck, liver or kidney cancer.

The genes are TRBV6-5 and TRBJ1-4, with 9 bases aligning to TRBD1. The ends lost 3 bases at V and 14 bases at J; junction bases unmatched: 13. The CDR3 is 15 amino acids. The V gene's germline CDR1 is MNHEY and CDR2 SVGAGI. CDR3 protein: CASSYLKRQGDWLFF. The CDR3 coding sequence is TGTGCCAGCAGTTATCTCAAGAGACAGGGGGATTGGCTGTTTTTT.

This chain connects TRBV6-6 to TRBJ2-7; D gene uncertain. The germline CDR1 and CDR2 sequences are MNHNY and SVGAGI (reference sequence). Trimming pared 2 bases from V and 5 bases from J, leaving 16 bases between. CDR3 length equals 15 residues. The CDR3 protein is CASSYPHGRKDEQYF. In DNA form, the CDR3 reads TGTGCCAGCAGTTACCCTCACGGCAGGAAGGACGAGCAGTACTTC.

This chain joins TRBV5-4 and TRBJ1-2; D perhaps matches TRBD1 (6 bases). Germline assignment: CDR1 SGHNT and CDR2 YYREEE (reference sequence). The V gene lost 1 base and the J gene lost 8 bases, with 12 bases spanning the gap. CDR3 size: 13 residues. This chain's CDR3 is CASSLLQGMGYTF. CDR3 DNA: TGTGCCAGCAGCTTGCTCCAGGGGATGGGCTACACCTTC.

The chain uses TRBV7-2 and TRBJ1-1; 7 bases are shared with TRBD1. The CDR3 consists of 14 residues. From germline, CDR1 is SGHTA and CDR2 FQGNSA. V shed 3 bases, J shed 1 base, and the junction held 2 bases outside the gene matches. The CDR3 DNA reads TGTGCCAGCAGCTTCCACAGGGGGAACACTGAAGCTTTCTTT. It encodes CASSFHRGNTEAFF.

J is TRBJ1-6 and V is TRBV19; tentatively, D is TRBD1 (5 bases). The CDR3 runs 13 residues. Germline values: CDR1 LNHDA, CDR2 SQIVND (reference sequence). Trimming removed 7 bases from V and 6 bases from J, with 10 bases in between. Here the CDR3 DNA reads TGTGCCAGTACGGGGACGAGTAATTCACCCCTCCACTTT. This translates into CASTGTSNSPLHF.

The chain couples TRBV30 to TRBJ1-4; a weak D match, TRBD1 (5 bases). This CDR3 contains 16 residues. Germline V CDR1 and CDR2: GTSNPN, SVGIG (reference sequence). Trimming took off 2 bases at V and 0 bases at J, with 13 bases between the two ends. The CDR3: CAWSFPGFATNEKLFF. For the CDR3, the DNA is TGTGCCTGGAGTTTCCCAGGGTTTGCAACTAATGAAAAACTGTTTTTT.

The chain carries TRBV20-1 and TRBJ2-7; 7 nucleotides match TRBD1. The V gene end was trimmed by 7 bases and the J gene end by 3 bases; junction bases not matched to a gene: 3. The CDR3 is 11 residues long. CDR1 is DFQATT, CDR2 SNEGSKA, per germline (reference sequence). CDR3 residues: CSVRQGYEQYF. CDR3 nucleotide sequence: TGCAGTGTTCGACAGGGCTACGAGCAGTACTTC.

The V gene is TRBV4-1, the J gene TRBJ2-5; D possibly corresponds to TRBD1 (6 bases). V was pared by 6 bases and J by 3 bases, with 14 bases between. Looked up from germline, CDR1 is MGHRA and CDR2 is YSYEKL. The CDR3 loop spans 14 amino acids. The CDR3 is CASSHTGQKETQYF. CDR3 DNA sequence: TGCGCCAGCAGTCACACGGGACAAAAAGAGACCCAGTACTTC.

This chain links TRBV6-1 with TRBJ2-7; D gene unclear. The CDR3 loop spans 15 amino acids. Trimming took 5 bases from V and 3 from J, leaving 17 bases between them. Germline loops: CDR1 MNHNS, CDR2 SASEGT. CDR3 bases: TGTGCCAGCAGTAAGGAATCGTTCTACTTCTACGAGCAGTACTTC. Protein: CASSKESFYFYEQYF.

CDR3 coding DNA: TGTGCCAGCAGCCCTAGCGGGTCCCCAGATACGCAGTATTTT. This encodes CASSPSGSPDTQYF. The genes are TRBV9 and TRBJ2-3; 8 bases are shared with TRBD2. This CDR3 has 14 amino acids. Germline V lookup: CDR1 SGDLS, CDR2 YYNGEE. The junction had 5 bases not matched to a gene; V was cut back by 4 bases and J by 4 bases.

This chain connects TRBV5-1 to TRBJ2-7; 10 bases align to TRBD2. V lost 2 bases, J lost 4 bases, and 6 bases stayed unmatched. The CDR3 runs to 15 residues. The germline CDR1 and CDR2 sequences are SGHRS and YFSETQ. CDR3 sequence: CASSFLAGEEYEQYF. Written as DNA, the CDR3 is TGCGCCAGCAGCTTTCTAGCGGGAGAAGAGTACGAGCAGTACTTC.

The V call is TRBV27, the J call TRBJ2-7; TRBD2 might be the D (5 bases). Germline loops: CDR1 MNHEY, CDR2 SMNVEV (reference sequence). The V and J ends lost 5 bases and 3 bases respectively, with 17 bases between them. The CDR3 has 15 amino acids. For the CDR3, the DNA is TGTGCCAGCAGTCCGGCTACCGGGATACTCTACGAGCAGTACTTC. Its protein is CASSPATGILYEQYF.

The chain couples TRBV5-1 to TRBJ2-1, with 9 bases that match TRBD1. The CDR3 totals 15 residues. Germline V gives CDR1 SGHRS, CDR2 YFSETQ. The trim removed 3 bases at V and 7 bases at J, leaving 8 bases unmatched. CDR3 coding DNA: TGCGCCAGCAGCTGGGGACAGGGATCGGGGAATGAGCAGTTCTTC. This translates into CASSWGQGSGNEQFF.

This clone was seen only a few times. The V gene is TRBV30, the J gene TRBJ1-1; 7 nucleotides line up with TRBD1. The V segment lost 4 bases and the J segment 2 bases; nucleotides outside the gene matches: 4. Germline CDR1 is GTSNPN and CDR2 is SVGIG (reference sequence). The CDR3 totals 13 residues. CDR3 in amino acids: CAWNRGGNTEAFF. The CDR3 region has the DNA TGTGCCTGGAACAGGGGCGGAAACACTGAAGCTTTCTTT.

The rearrangement uses TRBV6-5 and TRBJ2-2; TRBD2 agrees at 9 bases. The V gene's germline CDR1 is MNHEY and CDR2 SVGAGI. V trimming: 0 bases; J trimming: 5 bases; junction bases outside the gene matches: 4. The CDR3 totals 16 residues. The CDR3 coding sequence is TGTGCCAGCAGTTACTCGTGGACTAGCGAGACCGGGGAGCTGTTTTTT. Its translation: CASSYSWTSETGELFF.

The V and J genes are TRBV4-1 and TRBJ2-4; either TRBD1 or TRBD2 may supply D (7 bases each). Per the germline V gene, CDR1 is MGHRA and CDR2 is YSYEKL. CDR3 length: 16 residues. Trimming shortened V by 4 bases and J by 3 bases, and 16 bases separated the two germline ends. CDR3 nucleotide sequence: TGCGCCAGCAGCCCAGGGGGGGCAGCAGGCAAAAACATTCAGTACTTC. This gives the protein CASSPGGAAGKNIQYF.

The chain is built from TRBV27 and TRBJ1-5, with D possibly matching TRBD1 (5 bases). The V end was cut by 0 bases, the J end by 6 bases, with 6 bases between. The CDR3 covers 13 residues. CDR1 is MNHEY and CDR2 is SMNVEV in the germline V gene (reference sequence). This CDR3 reads CASSLSGVQPQHF. CDR3 nucleotides: TGTGCCAGCAGTTTATCAGGGGTTCAGCCCCAGCATTTT.

The rearrangement joins TRBV11-3 to TRBJ2-4; D is undetermined. The germline V gene encodes CDR1 SGHNT and CDR2 YENEEA. The CDR3 length is 14 residues. Trimming pared 5 bases from V and 8 bases from J, leaving 16 bases between. The CDR3 loop reads CASSRGLGADIQYF. In DNA form, the CDR3 reads TGTGCCAGCAGCAGAGGTTTGGGCGCGGACATTCAGTACTTC. Combining the CDR3 with reference TRBV11-3 and TRBJ2-4 gives the whole variable domain EAGVVQSPRYKIIEKKQPVAFWCNPISGHNTLYWYLQNLGQGPELLIRYENEEAVDDSQLPKDRFSAERLKGVDSTLKIQPAELGDSAVYLCASSRGLGADIQYFGAGTRLSVL.

The chain uses TRBV5-6 and TRBJ2-1; no reliable D call. CDR1 SGHDT and CDR2 YYEEEE come from the germline V gene. CDR3 length: 14 residues. The ends were cut back, 4 bases at V and 9 bases at J, with 17 bases in the middle. For the CDR3, the DNA is TGTGCCAGCAGCGCCCCCGGAAGGGCGGTTGAGCAGTTCTTC. Its translation: CASSAPGRAVEQFF.

The V and J genes are TRBV9 and TRBJ2-5; TRBD2 agrees at 15 bases. The CDR3 spans 16 residues. V was clipped by 3 bases and J by 4 bases; unmatched bases: 4. CDR1 SGDLS and CDR2 YYNGEE come from the germline V gene. The CDR3 region is CASSEGLAGGGETQYF. The CDR3 coding sequence is TGTGCCAGCAGCGAAGGACTAGCGGGAGGGGGAGAGACCCAGTACTTC.

V usage is TRBV5-1 and J usage is TRBJ2-4; possibly TRBD2 for D (5 bases). CDR3 length: 18 residues. Looked up from germline, CDR1 is SGHRS and CDR2 is YFSETQ. Trimming removed 4 bases at V and 0 bases at J, with 20 bases between. This chain's CDR3 is CASSQDSVLLPAKNIQYF. CDR3 sequence (DNA): TGCGCCAGCAGCCAGGACTCAGTACTACTCCCAGCCAAAAACATTCAGTACTTC. The full variable domain, with the rest looked up from reference TRBV5-1 and TRBJ2-4, is KAGVTQTPRYLIKTRGQQVTLSCSPISGHRSVSWYQQTPGQGLQFLFEYFSETQRNKGNFPGRFSGRQFSNSRSEMNVSTLELGDSALYLCASSQDSVLLPAKNIQYFGAGTRLSVL.

This chain connects TRBV19 to TRBJ2-2; a possible D gene is TRBD1 (6 bases). This CDR3 spans 15 amino acids. V was cut by 5 bases and J by 2 bases, with 12 bases left in between. Germline CDR1 and CDR2: LNHDA and SQIVND (reference sequence). The CDR3 DNA reads as TGTGCCAGTAGTTCCTGGACAGACAACACCGGGGAGCTGTTTTTT. Translating gives CASSSWTDNTGELFF.

The V gene is TRBV11-2, the J gene TRBJ2-7; D remains ambiguous. Germline V lookup: CDR1 SGHAT, CDR2 FQNNGV. The CDR3 loop spans 13 amino acids. With 3 bases removed from V and 5 bases from J, the gap between germline ends came to 11 bases. The CDR3 loop is CASSFLPVHEQYF. CDR3 coding DNA: TGTGCCAGCAGCTTTTTACCGGTGCACGAGCAGTACTTC. The complete variable domain, with remaining parts taken from reference TRBV11-2 and TRBJ2-7, reads EAGVAQSPRYKIIEKRQSVAFWCNPISGHATLYWYQQILGQGPKLLIQFQNNGVVDDSQLPKDRFSAERLKGVDSTLKIQPAKLEDSAVYLCASSFLPVHEQYFGPGTRLTVT.

The rearrangement joins TRBV27 to TRBJ2-7; either TRBD1 or TRBD2 may supply D (5 bases each). The germline CDR1 and CDR2 sequences are MNHEY and SMNVEV (reference sequence). This CDR3 comprises 13 residues. V lost 2 bases to trimming and J lost 4 bases, with 9 bases between them. CDR3 protein: CASSLGGRYEQYF. For the CDR3, the DNA is TGTGCCAGCAGTTTAGGGGGAAGATACGAGCAGTACTTC.

This chain connects TRBV10-3 to TRBJ1-5; D gene unclear. V was trimmed by 2 bases and J by 5 bases, leaving 10 bases between them. Germline-derived CDR1 and CDR2 are ENHRY and SYGVKD. The CDR3 has 14 residues. The CDR3 DNA follows: TGTGCCATCAGTGAGCTTGGGCAGGATCAGCCCCAGCATTTT. Residues: CAISELGQDQPQHF.

J is TRBJ2-1 and V is TRBV27, with TRBD2 matching over 13 bases. The CDR3 spans 15 residues. The V gene's germline CDR1 is MNHEY and CDR2 SMNVEV (reference sequence). With 5 bases clipped from V and 5 bases from J, the junction kept 3 bases outside the gene matches. The CDR3 region has the DNA TGTGCCAGCAGTCCCGGGACTAGCGGGAACAATGAGCAGTTCTTC. This codes for CASSPGTSGNNEQFF.